These 5 T cell receptor beta chains were all obtained from the same sample, sequenced in a study of blood T cells in healthy people across ages. Next came a second PCR, run for about 6 to 12 cycles, which used a sample-barcoded 5' primer along with a J-beta primer mix. TCRdb re-derived calls from the 5' RACE reads in MiXCR, one entry per CDR3 protein. The sample lists 750,000 to 850,000 distinct CDR3 sequences; around a quarter were seen once. The same sample was also used in a study of T cells of mothers and their children.

Sequenced material: blood. These receptor sequences come from a boy between 10 and 17 years old in good health.

A few counts support this clonotype. In DNA, the CDR3 is TGTGCCACCAGTGCCCGGAGCCGAGGCACAGATACGCAGTATTTT. It yields the protein CATSARSRGTDTQYF. V usage is TRBV24-1 and J usage is TRBJ2-3; D is undetermined. V dropped 5 bases and J dropped 1 base, with 12 bases sitting between them. Germline V CDR1 and CDR2: KGHDR, SFDVKD. This CDR3 has 15 residues.

The chain combines TRBV28 with TRBJ2-2; D unclear. Trimming shortened V by 3 bases and J by 8 bases, and 16 bases separated the two germline ends. This CDR3 has 15 residues. Germline values: CDR1 MDHEN, CDR2 SYDVKM. This chain's CDR3 is CASSFVLTEIGELFF. CDR3 DNA: TGTGCCAGCAGTTTTGTGCTTACGGAGATAGGGGAGCTGTTTTTT. The full variable domain, rest sourced from reference TRBV28 and TRBJ2-2, is DVKVTQSSRYLVKRTGEKVFLECVQDMDHENMFWYRQDPGLGLRLIYFSYDVKMKEKGDIPEGYSVSREKKERFSLILESASTNQTSMYLCASSFVLTEIGELFFGEGSRLTVL.

The rearrangement uses TRBV29-1 and TRBJ2-1, with 7 positions matching TRBD1. The CDR3 is made up of 11 amino acids. In germline, CDR1 is SQVTM, CDR2 ANQGSEA. Trimming at V came to 5 bases and at J to 10 bases, leaving 5 bases not matched to a gene. CDR3 bases: TGCAGCGTTCACAGGGGTGGGGAGCAGTTCTTC. Protein sequence: CSVHRGGEQFF.

The table lists this clonotype with a few counts. This sequence joins TRBV7-8 and TRBJ2-5; D might be TRBD1 (6 bases). Germline values: CDR1 SGHVS, CDR2 FQNEAQ. This CDR3 spans 16 amino acids. V gave up 5 bases and J gave up 0 bases, with 16 bases separating them. The CDR3 here is CASSPAGAGYQETQYF. The DNA for the CDR3 is TGTGCCAGCAGCCCAGCAGGGGCGGGCTACCAAGAGACCCAGTACTTC.

This clonotype turned up a few times. This rearrangement joins TRBV4-1 to TRBJ1-1; D is unclear. Trimming shortened V by 1 base and J by 1 base, and 10 bases separated the two germline ends. This CDR3 region has 15 residues. Per the germline V gene, CDR1 is MGHRA and CDR2 is YSYEKL. The CDR3 here is CASSQAAAPNTEAFF. CDR3 sequence (DNA): TGCGCCAGCAGCCAAGCGGCAGCTCCGAACACTGAAGCTTTCTTT.